Listed below are T cell receptor beta chains from one sample, sequenced in a study of blood T cells in healthy people across ages. TCRdb analysed the 5' RACE reads with MiXCR anew, one entry per CDR3 protein. Of some 1.7 million distinct CDR3 sequences in the sample, 28% were seen once. Material: blood. The source is a woman in her twenties or thirties in good health. Each CDR3 is given with its conserved first and last residue. A D gene is named only where the DNA matches it firmly. Size is stated for part of the rows, as once, few or many counts, or as a class when the clone is expanded.

v_call: TRBV6-6; clone_size: few; j_call: TRBJ1-2; d_call: TRBD1; cdr3_aa: CASSYSRGENYGYTF; cdr3_nt: TGTGCCAGCAGTTATTCCAGGGGGGAAAACTATGGCTACACCTTC
v_call: TRBV12-3/TRBV12-4; clone_size: .; j_call: TRBJ2-3; d_call: .; cdr3_aa: CASRFSGTDTQYF; cdr3_nt: TGTGCCAGCAGATTTAGCGGCACAGATACGCAGTATTTT
v_call: TRBV27; clone_size: .; j_call: TRBJ2-7; d_call: .; cdr3_aa: CASSPPATGPQTLGEQYF; cdr3_nt: TGTGCCAGCAGTCCACCGGCCACTGGTCCCCAGACTCTAGGCGAGCAGTACTTC
v_call: TRBV24-1; clone_size: .; j_call: TRBJ2-2; d_call: .; cdr3_aa: CATSGPNTGELFF; cdr3_nt: TGTGCCACCAGTGGTCCGAACACCGGGGAGCTGTTTTTT
v_call: TRBV20-1; clone_size: many; j_call: TRBJ2-1; d_call: TRBD1; cdr3_aa: CSAKGTGAAHMEFF; cdr3_nt: TGCAGTGCTAAGGGGACAGGGGCCGCGCATATGGAGTTCTTC
v_call: TRBV5-5; clone_size: .; j_call: TRBJ2-4; d_call: .; cdr3_aa: CASSRGASGQYF; cdr3_nt: TGTGCCAGCAGCCGGGGGGCGTCTGGGCAGTACTTC
v_call: TRBV12-3/TRBV12-4; clone_size: .; j_call: TRBJ1-1; d_call: .; cdr3_aa: CASRPTPFNTEAFF; cdr3_nt: TGTGCCAGCAGACCGACACCGTTTAACACTGAAGCTTTCTTT
v_call: TRBV6-5; clone_size: .; j_call: TRBJ2-3; d_call: TRBD1; cdr3_aa: CASSYHRGSTDTQYF; cdr3_nt: TGTGCCAGCAGTTACCACAGGGGTAGCACAGATACGCAGTATTTT
v_call: TRBV20-1; clone_size: .; j_call: TRBJ2-7; d_call: .; cdr3_aa: CSTRPGGLLEQYF; cdr3_nt: TGCAGCACGCGGCCGGGGGGCCTGTTAGAGCAGTACTTC
v_call: TRBV18; clone_size: .; j_call: TRBJ1-2; d_call: TRBD1; cdr3_aa: CASSPPDRGGYGYTF; cdr3_nt: TGTGCCAGCTCACCACCGGACAGGGGAGGCTATGGCTACACCTTC
v_call: TRBV19; clone_size: .; j_call: TRBJ1-4; d_call: .; cdr3_aa: CAISRGLNEKLFF; cdr3_nt: TGTGCCATTAGTCGGGGGCTGAATGAAAAACTGTTTTTT
v_call: TRBV29-1; clone_size: .; j_call: TRBJ1-5; d_call: .; cdr3_aa: CSVLQGEGQPQHF; cdr3_nt: TGCAGCGTTCTTCAGGGCGAGGGTCAGCCCCAGCATTTT
v_call: TRBV15; clone_size: .; j_call: TRBJ1-1; d_call: TRBD1; cdr3_aa: CATSLDRGTEAFF; cdr3_nt: TGTGCCACCAGCCTTGACAGGGGCACTGAAGCTTTCTTT
v_call: TRBV6-1; clone_size: .; j_call: TRBJ1-6; d_call: .; cdr3_aa: CASTSRSYNSPLHF; cdr3_nt: TGTGCCAGCACCTCCAGGTCCTATAATTCACCCCTCCACTTT
v_call: TRBV14; clone_size: .; j_call: TRBJ2-1; d_call: .; cdr3_aa: CASSHPSVHNEQFF; cdr3_nt: TGTGCCAGCAGCCACCCTAGCGTCCACAATGAGCAGTTCTTC